Reported below is one T cell receptor beta chain. Clones were read by immunoSEQ multiplex PCR, and TCRdb kept only the in-frame ones, dropping some. The data hold about 80,000 clones, with roughly 97% observed a single time. The record originates from a study of technical replicates of blood from a handful of donors. The CDR3 consists of 15 residues. V was pared by 6 bases and J by 0 bases, with 13 bases between. Germline CDR1 and CDR2: SGHRS and YFSETQ. The rearrangement links TRBV5-1 to TRBJ2-1; D might be TRBD1 (6 bases). The clonotype was recovered from a human donor in good health. The source material was T cells isolated from PBMCs. Written as DNA, the CDR3 is TGCGCCAGCACTTCGGACAGCTACTCCTACAATGAGCAGTTCTTC. Its translation: CASTSDSYSYNEQFF.